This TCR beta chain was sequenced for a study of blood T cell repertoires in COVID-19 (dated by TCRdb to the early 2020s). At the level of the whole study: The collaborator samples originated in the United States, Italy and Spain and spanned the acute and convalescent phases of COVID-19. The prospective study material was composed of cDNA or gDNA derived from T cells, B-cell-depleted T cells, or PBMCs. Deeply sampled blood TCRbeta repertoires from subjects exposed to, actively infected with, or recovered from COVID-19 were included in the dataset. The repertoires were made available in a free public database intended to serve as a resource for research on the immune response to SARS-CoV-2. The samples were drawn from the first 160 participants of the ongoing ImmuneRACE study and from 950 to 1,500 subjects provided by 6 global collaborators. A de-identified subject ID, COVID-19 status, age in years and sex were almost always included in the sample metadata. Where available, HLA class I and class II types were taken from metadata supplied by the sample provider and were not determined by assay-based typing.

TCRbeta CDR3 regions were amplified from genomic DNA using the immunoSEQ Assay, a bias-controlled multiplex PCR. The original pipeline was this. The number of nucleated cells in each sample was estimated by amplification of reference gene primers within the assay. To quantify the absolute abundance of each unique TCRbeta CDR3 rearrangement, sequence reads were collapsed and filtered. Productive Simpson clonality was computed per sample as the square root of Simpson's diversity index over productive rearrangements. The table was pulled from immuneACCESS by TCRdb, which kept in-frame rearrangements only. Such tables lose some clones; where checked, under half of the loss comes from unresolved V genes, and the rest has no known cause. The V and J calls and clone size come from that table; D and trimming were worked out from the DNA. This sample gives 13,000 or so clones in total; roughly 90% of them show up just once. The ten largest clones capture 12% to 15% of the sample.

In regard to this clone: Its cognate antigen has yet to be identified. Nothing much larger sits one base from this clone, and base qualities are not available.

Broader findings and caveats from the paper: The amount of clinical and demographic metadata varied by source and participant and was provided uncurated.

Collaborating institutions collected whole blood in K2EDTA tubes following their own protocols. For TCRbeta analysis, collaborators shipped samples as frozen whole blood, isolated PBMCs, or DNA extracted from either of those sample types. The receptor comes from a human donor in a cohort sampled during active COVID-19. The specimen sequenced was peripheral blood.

The DNA is as follows: TGTGCCACCAGTGAGTCGGGACACACTCAAGAGACCCAGTACTTC. Protein translation: CATSESGHTQETQYF. This sequence uses TRBV24-1 and TRBJ2-5, and possibly TRBD1, on 6 matching bases. According to the germline V gene, CDR1 reads KGHDR and CDR2 reads SFDVKD. Between the V and J ends, shortened by 4 bases and 2 bases respectively, the junction contains 13 bases. Spanning cysteine to phenylalanine, the CDR3 consists of 15 amino acids. Here the CDR3 DNA is all that survives: 45 bases in frame from base 1.